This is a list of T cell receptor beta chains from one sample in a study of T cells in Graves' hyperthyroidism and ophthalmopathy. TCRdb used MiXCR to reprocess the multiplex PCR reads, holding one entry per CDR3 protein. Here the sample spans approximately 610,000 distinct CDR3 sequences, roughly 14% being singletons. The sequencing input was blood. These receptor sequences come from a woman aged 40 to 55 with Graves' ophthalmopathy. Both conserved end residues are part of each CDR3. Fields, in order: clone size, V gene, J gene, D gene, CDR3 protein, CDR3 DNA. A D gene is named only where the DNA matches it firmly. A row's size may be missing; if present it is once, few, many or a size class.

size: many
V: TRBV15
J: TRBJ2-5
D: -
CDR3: CATSEYRDSQETQYF
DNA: TGTGCCACCAGCGAATACCGGGACTCCCAAGAGACCCAGTACTTC

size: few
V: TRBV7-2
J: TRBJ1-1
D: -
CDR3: CASSSASSGVSTEAFF
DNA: TGTGCCAGCAGCTCAGCCTCGAGTGGAGTAAGCACTGAAGCTTTCTTT

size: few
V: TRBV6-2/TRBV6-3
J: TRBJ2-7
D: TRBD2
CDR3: CASDETSGRAAHEQYF
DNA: TGTGCCAGCGACGAAACTAGCGGGAGGGCCGCCCACGAGCAGTACTTC

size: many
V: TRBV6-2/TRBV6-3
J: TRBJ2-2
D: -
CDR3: CASSYGHSNTGELFF
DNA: TGTGCCAGCAGTTACGGACATTCGAACACCGGGGAGCTGTTTTTT

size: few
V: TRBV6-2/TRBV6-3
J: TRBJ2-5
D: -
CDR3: CASRATVRGNQETQYF
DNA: TGTGCCAGCAGGGCCACAGTGAGGGGAAACCAAGAGACCCAGTACTTC

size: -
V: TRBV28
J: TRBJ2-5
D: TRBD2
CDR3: CASSRLAGGPQETQYF
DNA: TGTGCCAGCAGCCGACTAGCGGGAGGTCCCCAAGAGACCCAGTACTTC

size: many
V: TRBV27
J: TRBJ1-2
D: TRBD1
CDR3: CASSTGTASGYTF
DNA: TGTGCCAGCAGTACCGGGACAGCTTCTGGCTACACCTTC

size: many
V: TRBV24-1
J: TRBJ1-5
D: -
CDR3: CATSGVGQPQHF
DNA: TGTGCCACCAGTGGGGTTGGCCAGCCCCAGCATTTT

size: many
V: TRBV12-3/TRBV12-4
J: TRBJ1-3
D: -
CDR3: CASSLQGYPGNTIYF
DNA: TGTGCCAGCAGTTTGCAGGGTTACCCTGGAAACACCATATATTTT

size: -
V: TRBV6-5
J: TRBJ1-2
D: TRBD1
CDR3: CASSSPGQGSSGYTF
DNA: TGTGCCAGCAGTTCCCCGGGACAGGGATCGAGTGGCTACACCTTC

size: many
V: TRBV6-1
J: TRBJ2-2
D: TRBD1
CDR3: CASRQGLYTGELFF
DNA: TGTGCCAGCAGACAGGGGCTTTACACCGGGGAGCTGTTTTTT

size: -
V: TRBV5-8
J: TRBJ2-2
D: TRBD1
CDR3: CASSLARQGTGELFF
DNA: TGTGCCAGCAGCTTGGCACGACAGGGCACCGGGGAGCTGTTTTTT

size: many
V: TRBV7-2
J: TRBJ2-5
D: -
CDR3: CASSYGLGGPRGTQYF
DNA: TGTGCCAGCAGCTATGGGCTAGGAGGGCCGCGAGGGACCCAGTACTTC

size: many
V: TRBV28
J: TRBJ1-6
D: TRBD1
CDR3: CASSWGTGRSPLHF
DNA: TGTGCCAGCAGTTGGGGGACAGGGCGTTCACCCCTCCACTTT

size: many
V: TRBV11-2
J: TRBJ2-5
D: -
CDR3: CASSSPGAGTPRETQYF
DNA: TGTGCCAGCAGCTCCCCGGGTGCGGGGACTCCGAGGGAGACCCAGTACTTC

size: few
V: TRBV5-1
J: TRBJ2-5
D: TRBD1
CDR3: CASKQGSVETQYF
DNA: TGCGCCAGCAAACAGGGGTCCGTGGAGACCCAGTACTTC

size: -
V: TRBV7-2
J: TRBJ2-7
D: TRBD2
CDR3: CASSLFELAVSEQYF
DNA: TGTGCCAGCAGCTTATTCGAACTAGCGGTTTCCGAGCAGTACTTC

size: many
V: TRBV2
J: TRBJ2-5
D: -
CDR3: CASTGTTETQYF
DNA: TGTGCCAGCACGGGGACAACGGAGACCCAGTACTTC

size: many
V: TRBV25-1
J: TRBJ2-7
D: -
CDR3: CASSESLGAHEQYF
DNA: TGTGCCAGCAGTGAATCCTTAGGGGCCCACGAGCAGTACTTC

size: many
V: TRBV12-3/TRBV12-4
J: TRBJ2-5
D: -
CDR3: CASSLAQGETQYF
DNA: TGTGCCAGCAGTTTGGCCCAGGGGGAGACCCAGTACTTC

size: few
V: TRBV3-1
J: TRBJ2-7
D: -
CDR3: CASSQIPSSYEQYF
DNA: TGTGCCAGCAGCCAAATACCCTCCTCCTACGAGCAGTACTTC

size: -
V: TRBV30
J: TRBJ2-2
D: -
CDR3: CAWSVGSWLALNTGELFF
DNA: TGTGCCTGGAGTGTAGGTTCGTGGCTAGCTTTGAACACCGGGGAGCTGTTTTTT

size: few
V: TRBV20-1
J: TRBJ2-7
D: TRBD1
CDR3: CSASPDVGQGRNEQYF
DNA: TGCAGTGCTTCCCCTGACGTAGGACAGGGTAGGAACGAGCAGTACTTC

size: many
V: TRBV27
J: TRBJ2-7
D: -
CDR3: CASSLSKHGGAIYEQYF
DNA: TGTGCCAGCAGTTTATCGAAACATGGGGGGGCGATCTACGAGCAGTACTTC

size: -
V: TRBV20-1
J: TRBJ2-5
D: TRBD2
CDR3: CSARGGTSDQETQYF
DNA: TGCAGTGCTCGCGGCGGGACTAGCGATCAAGAGACCCAGTACTTC

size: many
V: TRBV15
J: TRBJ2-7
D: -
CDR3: CATSRAGKDYEQYF
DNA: TGTGCCACCAGCAGGGCCGGGAAGGACTACGAGCAGTACTTC

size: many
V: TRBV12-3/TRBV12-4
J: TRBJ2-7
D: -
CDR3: CASSLPYVGPYEQYF
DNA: TGTGCCAGCAGTTTACCATACGTAGGCCCCTACGAGCAGTACTTC

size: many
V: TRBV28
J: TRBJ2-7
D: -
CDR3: CASSPGTRSSYEQYF
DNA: TGTGCCAGCAGCCCCGGGACCCGTAGCTCCTACGAGCAGTACTTC

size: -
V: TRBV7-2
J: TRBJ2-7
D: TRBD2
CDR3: CASSFLAGGKYF
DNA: TGTGCCAGCAGCTTCCTAGCGGGAGGGAAATACTTC

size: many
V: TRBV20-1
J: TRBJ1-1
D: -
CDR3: CSARGAILANTEAFF
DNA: TGCAGTGCTAGAGGGGCTATCTTGGCGAACACTGAAGCTTTCTTT

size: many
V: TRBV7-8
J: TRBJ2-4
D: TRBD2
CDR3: CASSPLGGTLAKNIQYF
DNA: TGTGCCAGCAGCCCGCTCGGGGGGACCCTAGCCAAAAACATTCAGTACTTC

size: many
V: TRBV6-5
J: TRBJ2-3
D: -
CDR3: CASSYSSLEADTQYF
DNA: TGTGCCAGCAGTTACTCGTCGTTGGAAGCAGATACGCAGTATTTT

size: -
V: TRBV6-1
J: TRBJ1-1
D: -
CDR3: CATIQWMNTEAFF
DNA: TGTGCCACAATACAGTGGATGAACACTGAAGCTTTCTTT

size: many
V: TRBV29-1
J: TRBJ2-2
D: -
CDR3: CSVVLGSRATGELFF
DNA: TGCAGCGTTGTTCTTGGGTCCAGGGCCACCGGGGAGCTGTTTTTT

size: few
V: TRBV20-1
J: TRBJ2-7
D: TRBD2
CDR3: CSATSGTYEQYF
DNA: TGCAGTGCTACGAGCGGGACCTACGAGCAGTACTTC

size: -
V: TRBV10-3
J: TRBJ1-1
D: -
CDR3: CAISESISSKGAVNTEAFF
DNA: TGTGCCATCAGTGAGTCTATTTCTAGTAAAGGGGCCGTGAACACTGAAGCTTTCTTT

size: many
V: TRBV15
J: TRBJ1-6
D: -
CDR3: CATSSLTQGASPLHF
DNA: TGTGCCACCAGCAGTTTGACTCAGGGAGCGTCACCCCTCCACTTT

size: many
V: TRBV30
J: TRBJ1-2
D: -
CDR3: CAWSYRGPAYGYTF
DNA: TGTGCCTGGAGTTATCGGGGACCAGCTTATGGCTACACCTTC

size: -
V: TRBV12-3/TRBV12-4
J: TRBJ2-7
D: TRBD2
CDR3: CASSTASGASYEQYF
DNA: TGTGCCAGCAGCACGGCTAGCGGGGCCTCCTACGAGCAGTACTTC

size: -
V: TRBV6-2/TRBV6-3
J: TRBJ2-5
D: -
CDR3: CASSWGAGHEAQYF
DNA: TGTGCCAGCAGTTGGGGAGCAGGACATGAGGCCCAGTACTTC

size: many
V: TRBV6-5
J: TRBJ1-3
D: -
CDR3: CASSYSSMEGNTIYF
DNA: TGTGCCAGCAGTTACTCGAGTATGGAAGGCAACACCATATATTTT